Listed below are T cell receptor beta chains from one sample, sequenced in a study of shared clonotypes between healthy human individuals. Assay: immunoSEQ multiplex PCR; the TCRdb copy retains only in-frame clones and omits some. The sample shows 90,000 to 120,000 clones, roughly 70% of them seen only once. Sequencing used memory CD8+ T cells sorted from blood. All receptors come from a woman in her 30s in good health. The CDR3 runs from the conserved cysteine through the conserved F or W. A D gene is named only where the DNA matches it firmly. Size values are once, few and many counts, or a class for expanded clones, and some rows have none.

TRBV6-1	.	.	TRBJ1-2	TGTGCCAGCAGCCATCTGGTTCCGGCTAACTATGGCTACACCTTC	CASSHLVPANYGYTF
TRBV4-2	TRBD2	.	TRBJ2-3	TGTGCCAGCAGCCAAGATAACGCGGGAGGAGCAGATACGCAGTATTTT	CASSQDNAGGADTQYF
TRBV28	.	.	TRBJ2-5	TGTGCCAGCAGTGCCCTGATAGTCTCAGAGACCCAGTACTTC	CASSALIVSETQYF
TRBV5-6	TRBD2	.	TRBJ2-1	TGTGCCAGCAGCCACACTAGCGGAGCCTACAATGAGCAGTTCTTC	CASSHTSGAYNEQFF
TRBV14	TRBD2	.	TRBJ2-1	TGTGCCAGCAGCCAGGGAAGGGGTCTAGCGGGAGGAAACAATGAGCAGTTCTTC	CASSQGRGLAGGNNEQFF
TRBV28	TRBD2	.	TRBJ2-2	TGTGCCAGCAGAAGCGGGATTGGAGACACCGGGGAGCTGTTTTTT	CASRSGIGDTGELFF
TRBV11-2	TRBD1	.	TRBJ2-5	TGTGCCAGCAGCTTCCGGGGGACAGGCCGGGAGACCCAGTACTTC	CASSFRGTGRETQYF
TRBV18	.	.	TRBJ2-3	TGTGCCAGCTCACCCACTAACGGGAAGACAGATACGCAGTATTTT	CASSPTNGKTDTQYF
TRBV7-8	.	.	TRBJ2-7	TGTGCCAGCAGCTTTGGGGGAGAGTCGGGCGAGCAGTACTTC	CASSFGGESGEQYF
TRBV15	.	.	TRBJ2-6	TGTGCCACCGCCAGCGCCTGGTTAGGGGCCAACGTCCTGACTTTC	CATASAWLGANVLTF
TRBV28	.	.	TRBJ1-1	TGTGCCAGTTACAGGGAGAACACTGAAGCTTTCTTT	CASYRENTEAFF
TRBV25-1	.	once	TRBJ1-4	TGTGCCAGCAGTGAATCTCTTGGGGGCAGGGTCGGTGAAAAACTGTTTTTT	CASSESLGGRVGEKLFF
TRBV29-1	.	.	TRBJ1-1	TGCAGCGTTTCAGGGGAGAACACTGAAGCTTTCTTT	CSVSGENTEAFF
TRBV15	TRBD2	.	TRBJ2-3	TGTGCCACCAGCAGGATGGGACTAGCGGAGACAGATACGCAGTATTTT	CATSRMGLAETDTQYF
TRBV6-4	.	once	TRBJ1-2	TGTGCCAGCATCGGCTGGGACTATGGCTACACCTTC	CASIGWDYGYTF
TRBV5-6	TRBD1	.	TRBJ2-7	TGTGCCAGCAGCTTGGCGGCAGGGGGAGTTCACTTC	CASSLAAGGVHF
TRBV2	TRBD2	many	TRBJ2-1	TGTGCCAGCAGTGTAACCGGGGTAGCGGGAGGGGGTGAGCAGTTCTTC	CASSVTGVAGGGEQFF
TRBV28	.	.	TRBJ2-5	TGTGCCAGCAGCGTAACGGCGACCCAAGAGACCCAGTACTTC	CASSVTATQETQYF
TRBV5-6	TRBD1	.	TRBJ1-1	TGTGCCAGCAGCTTGGCCCCAGGGGGCACTGAAGCTTTCTTT	CASSLAPGGTEAFF
TRBV7-9	.	.	TRBJ1-1	TGTGCCAGCAGCTCTGTGGACCGAGTGGCTTTCTTT	CASSSVDRVAFF
TRBV30	.	few	TRBJ1-2	TGTGCCTGGGGCCAATACCACTTCTATGGCTACACCTTC	CAWGQYHFYGYTF
TRBV6-8	.	.	TRBJ2-2	TGTGCCAGCACCCGTTTGCTTAATGCAGGCGGCACCGGGGAGCTGTTTTTT	CASTRLLNAGGTGELFF
TRBV25-1	.	.	TRBJ2-5	TGTGCCAGCAGTCCCTCTAGCGAGAACACCCAAGAGACCCAGTACTTC	CASSPSSENTQETQYF
TRBV14	.	.	TRBJ2-7	TGTGCCAGCAGCCAAGAAGGGATTTTTTACGAGCAGTACTTC	CASSQEGIFYEQYF
TRBV6-1	.	.	TRBJ2-1	TGTGCCAGCAGTGATGGTCAGATAGCCACGCAGTTCTTC	CASSDGQIATQFF
TRBV2	.	.	TRBJ2-7	TGTGCCAGCAGTGAACTTCAGGGTTCCGAGCAGTACTTC	CASSELQGSEQYF
TRBV27	.	.	TRBJ1-5	TGTGCCGCGGGCAGGGGTAATCAGCCCCAGCATTTT	CAAGRGNQPQHF
TRBV6-4	.	.	TRBJ2-5	TGTGCCAGCAGCCGCAGGGGAGGGGGCCAAGAGACCCAGTACTTC	CASSRRGGGQETQYF
TRBV19	.	once	TRBJ1-1	TGTGCCAGTATTCGGTTGGGGAGGGTCGCTGAAGCTTTCTTT	CASIRLGRVAEAFF
TRBV28	TRBD1	.	TRBJ2-7	TGTGCCAGCAGGCACAGGGGTCTCTCCTACGAGCAGTACTTC	CASRHRGLSYEQYF
TRBV6-5	.	.	TRBJ2-5	TGTGCCAGCAGCCGCAGGGGAGGGGGCCAAGAGACCCAGTACTTC	CASSRRGGGQETQYF
TRBV6-4	.	once	TRBJ2-7	TGTGCCAGCAGGTTCCACGGGAGTGCCCCCCTCCCCTCCTACGAGCAGTACTTC	CASRFHGSAPLPSYEQYF
TRBV11-2	.	few	TRBJ1-2	TGTGCCAGCAGCTTAGTTGGCAGCCCCTATGGCTACACCTTC	CASSLVGSPYGYTF
TRBV7-2	TRBD1	.	TRBJ2-6	TGTGCCAGCAGCCGACAGGGGAGCTCTGGGGCCAACGTCCTGACTTTC	CASSRQGSSGANVLTF
TRBV10-3	.	.	TRBJ2-7	TGTGCCATCAGTGTTAACAGGGCTTACGAGCAGTACTTC	CAISVNRAYEQYF
TRBV4-1	TRBD2	.	TRBJ2-3	TGCGCCAGCAGCCAAGCCAGGCTAGCGGGAGGAACAGATACGCAGTATTTT	CASSQARLAGGTDTQYF
TRBV6-1	.	.	TRBJ1-5	TGTGCCAGCAGTGGTTACATTTATAGCAATCAGCCCCAGCATTTT	CASSGYIYSNQPQHF
TRBV11-2	TRBD2	.	TRBJ2-5	TGTGCCAGCAGCCCCCGTGTCCGACTAGCGTTGCAAGAGACCCAGTACTTC	CASSPRVRLALQETQYF
TRBV4-2	.	once	TRBJ2-1	TGTGCCAGCAGCCAAGTGTTCGGGGATGAAGGAAGCGGAGCCTACAATGAGCAGTTCTTC	CASSQVFGDEGSGAYNEQFF
TRBV7-2	.	.	TRBJ2-5	TGTGCCAGCAGCTCTTACCAAGAGACCCAGTACTTC	CASSSYQETQYF